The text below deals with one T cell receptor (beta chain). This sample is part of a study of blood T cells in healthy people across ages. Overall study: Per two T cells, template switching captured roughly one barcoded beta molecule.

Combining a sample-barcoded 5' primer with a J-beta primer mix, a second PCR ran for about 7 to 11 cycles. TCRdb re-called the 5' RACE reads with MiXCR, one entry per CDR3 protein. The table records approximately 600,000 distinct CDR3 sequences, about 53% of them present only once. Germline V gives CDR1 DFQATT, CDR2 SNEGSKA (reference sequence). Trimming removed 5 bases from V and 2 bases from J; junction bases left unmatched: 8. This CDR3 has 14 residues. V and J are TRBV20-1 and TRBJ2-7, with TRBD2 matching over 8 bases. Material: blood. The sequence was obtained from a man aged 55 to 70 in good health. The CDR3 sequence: CSASRGGRTYEQYF. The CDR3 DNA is TGCAGTGCTTCCCGGGGGGGACGGACCTACGAGCAGTACTTC.